The source of this TCR beta chain is a study of CD8+ T cells in alopecia areata. Across the whole study: Oral tofacitinib, 5 to 10 mg twice daily, was given in an open-label trial. Study findings and constraints: Researchers report lesional scalp, most notably alopecia totalis/universalis, outstripped normal scalp in clonality.

The germline gives CDR1 LGHNA, CDR2 YNFKEQ. The CDR3 extends over 17 amino acids. V lost 0 bases and J lost 0, with 11 bases in between. Both peripheral blood and punch biopsies of lesional scalp skin were obtained from patients who had alopecia areata. Cell sorting on a FACSAria was used to separate CD4+ and CD8+ T cells from the PBMCs. This clone was detected a few times. Its antigen is currently unknown. As the sequencing template, cDNA was produced by extracting RNA and reverse transcribing it. TCRdb keeps only in-frame clones here, not all; method: immunoSEQ multiplex PCR. The profile shows about 150,000 clones, around 58% of them singletons.

This receptor was obtained from a human donor with alopecia areata. V is TRBV4-2 and J is TRBJ2-2; no definite D call. This specimen was CD4+ T cells sorted from blood, taken at week 0. The CDR3 nucleotides read TGTGCCAGCAGCCAAGAGGTCGGTTTCGCGAACACCGGGGAGCTGTTTTTT. Translating it yields CASSQEVGFANTGELFF.